This TCR beta chain derives from a study of T cell changes during pregnancy in multiple sclerosis. Assay: immunoSEQ multiplex PCR; the TCRdb copy retains only in-frame clones and omits some. The top ten hold 1.3% to 1.5% of the sample, which has tens of thousands of clones, 92% seen once. This sequence was found in a female donor in good health, enrolled as a control in a pregnancy study. The source material was peripheral blood, sampled in the second trimester of pregnancy.

The CDR3 spells CASSSTGRQETQYF. DNA of the CDR3: TGCGCCAGCAGCTCGACAGGGAGGCAAGAGACCCAGTACTTC. V gene TRBV5-1 combines with J gene TRBJ2-5; tentatively, D is TRBD1 (7 bases). Looked up from germline, CDR1 is SGHRS and CDR2 is YFSETQ. V was cut by 3 bases and J by 2 bases, with 11 bases left in between. The CDR3 has 14 residues.